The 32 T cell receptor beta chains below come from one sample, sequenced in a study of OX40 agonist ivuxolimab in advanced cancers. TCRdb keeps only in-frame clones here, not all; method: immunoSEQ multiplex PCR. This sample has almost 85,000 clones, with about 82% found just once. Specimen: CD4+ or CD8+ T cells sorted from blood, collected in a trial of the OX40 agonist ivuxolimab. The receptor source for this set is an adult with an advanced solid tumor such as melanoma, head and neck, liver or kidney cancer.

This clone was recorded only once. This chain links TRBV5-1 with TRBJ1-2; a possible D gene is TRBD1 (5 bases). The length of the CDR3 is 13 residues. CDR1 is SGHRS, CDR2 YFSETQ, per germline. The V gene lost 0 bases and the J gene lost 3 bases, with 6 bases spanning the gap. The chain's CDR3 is CASSLVGDYGYTF. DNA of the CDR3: TGCGCCAGCAGCTTGGTGGGGGACTATGGCTACACCTTC.

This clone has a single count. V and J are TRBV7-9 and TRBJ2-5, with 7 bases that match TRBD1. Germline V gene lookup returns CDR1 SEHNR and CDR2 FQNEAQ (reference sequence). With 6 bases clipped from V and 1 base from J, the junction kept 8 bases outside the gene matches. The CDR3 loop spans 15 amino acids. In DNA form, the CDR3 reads TGTGCCAGCAGTCGTTACGGACAGGTCCAAGAGACCCAGTACTTC. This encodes CASSRYGQVQETQYF.

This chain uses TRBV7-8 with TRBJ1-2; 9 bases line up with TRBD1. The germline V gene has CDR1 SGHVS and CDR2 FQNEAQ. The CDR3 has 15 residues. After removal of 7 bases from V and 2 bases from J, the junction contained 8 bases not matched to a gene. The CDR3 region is CASNLLGQGNYGYTF. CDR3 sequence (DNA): TGTGCCAGCAACCTCTTAGGACAGGGGAACTATGGCTACACCTTC.

The CDR3 nucleotides are TGTGCCAGCAGTTTAGTGACGGCCAGGGCAGGATCACCCCTCCACTTT. Protein sequence: CASSLVTARAGSPLHF. The chain employs TRBV27 and TRBJ1-6, with D perhaps matching TRBD1 (5 bases). V lost 2 bases and J 10 bases, leaving 18 bases between the germline ends. Germline V gene sequence: CDR1 MNHEY, CDR2 SMNVEV (reference sequence). The CDR3 totals 16 residues.

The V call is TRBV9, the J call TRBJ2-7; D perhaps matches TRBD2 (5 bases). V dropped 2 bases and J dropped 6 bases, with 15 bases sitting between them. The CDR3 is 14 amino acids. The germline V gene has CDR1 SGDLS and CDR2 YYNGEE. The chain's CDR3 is CASSVGGQAGEQYF. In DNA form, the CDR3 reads TGTGCCAGCAGCGTCGGCGGGCAGGCCGGCGAGCAGTACTTC. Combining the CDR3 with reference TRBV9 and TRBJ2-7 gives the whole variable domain DSGVTQTPKHLITATGQRVTLRCSPRSGDLSVYWYQQSLDQGLQFLIQYYNGEERAKGNILERFSAQQFPDLHSELNLSSLELGDSALYFCASSVGGQAGEQYFGPGTRLTVT.

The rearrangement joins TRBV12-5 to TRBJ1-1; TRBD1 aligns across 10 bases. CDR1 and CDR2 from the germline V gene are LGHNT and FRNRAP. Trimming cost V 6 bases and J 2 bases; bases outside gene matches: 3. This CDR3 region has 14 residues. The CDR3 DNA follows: TGTGCTAGTGGGAGACAGGGGGCTAACACTGAAGCTTTCTTT. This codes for CASGRQGANTEAFF.

The CDR3 spells CASTQGRGETQYF. CDR3 bases: TGTGCCAGCACTCAGGGCCGAGGAGAGACCCAGTACTTC. The rearrangement uses TRBV7-2 and TRBJ2-5; possible D gene TRBD1, 5 bases. Per the germline V gene, CDR1 is SGHTA and CDR2 is FQGNSA. The CDR3 has 13 amino acids. The V end was cut by 7 bases, the J end by 4 bases, with 13 bases between.

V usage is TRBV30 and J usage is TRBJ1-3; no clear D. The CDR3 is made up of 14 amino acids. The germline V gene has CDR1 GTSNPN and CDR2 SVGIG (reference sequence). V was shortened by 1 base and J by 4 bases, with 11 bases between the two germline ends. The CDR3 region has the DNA TGTGCCTGGAGTGAGGCTTCGCGGGGAAACACCATATATTTT. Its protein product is CAWSEASRGNTIYF.

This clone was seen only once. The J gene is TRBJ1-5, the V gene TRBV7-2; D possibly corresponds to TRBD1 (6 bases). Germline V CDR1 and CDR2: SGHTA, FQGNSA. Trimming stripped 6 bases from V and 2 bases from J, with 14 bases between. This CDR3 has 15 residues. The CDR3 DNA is TGTGCCAGCAGTCCCAGGGGCGTCCGCAATCAGCCCCAGCATTTT. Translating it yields CASSPRGVRNQPQHF.

The CDR3 spells CASSLRDRGPYEQYF. The CDR3 DNA reads TGTGCCAGCAGCTTGAGGGACAGGGGACCCTACGAGCAGTACTTC. The chain is built from TRBV11-2 and TRBJ2-7, with TRBD1 matching over 10 bases. The CDR3 consists of 15 residues. With 3 bases clipped from V and 2 bases from J, the junction kept 4 bases outside the gene matches. Per germline, CDR1 SGHAT and CDR2 FQNNGV.

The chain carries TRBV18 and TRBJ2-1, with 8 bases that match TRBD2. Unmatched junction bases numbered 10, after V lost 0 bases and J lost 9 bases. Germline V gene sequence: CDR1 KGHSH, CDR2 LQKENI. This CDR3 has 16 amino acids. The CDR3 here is CASSPPAGGGWGEQFF. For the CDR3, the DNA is TGTGCCAGCTCACCACCGGCCGGGGGGGGTTGGGGTGAGCAGTTCTTC.

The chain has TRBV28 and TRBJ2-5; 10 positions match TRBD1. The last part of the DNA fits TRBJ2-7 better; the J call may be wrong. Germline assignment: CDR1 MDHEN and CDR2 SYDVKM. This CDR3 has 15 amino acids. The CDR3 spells CASSTIGDRGYEQYF. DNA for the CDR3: TGTGCCAGCAGTACAATCGGGGACAGGGGCTACGAGCAGTACTTC.

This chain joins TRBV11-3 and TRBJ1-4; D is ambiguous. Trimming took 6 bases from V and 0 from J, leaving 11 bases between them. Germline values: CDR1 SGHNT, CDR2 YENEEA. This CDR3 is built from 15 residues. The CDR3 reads CASRSGSATNEKLFF. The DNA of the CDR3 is TGTGCCAGCAGGTCCGGCTCGGCAACTAATGAAAAACTGTTTTTT.

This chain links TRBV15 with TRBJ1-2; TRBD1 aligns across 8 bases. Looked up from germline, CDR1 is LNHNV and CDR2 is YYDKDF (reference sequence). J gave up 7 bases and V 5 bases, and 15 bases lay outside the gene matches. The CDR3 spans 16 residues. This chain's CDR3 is CATSRGVLDRVAGYTF. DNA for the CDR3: TGTGCCACCAGCCGAGGAGTGCTGGACAGGGTGGCTGGCTACACCTTC.

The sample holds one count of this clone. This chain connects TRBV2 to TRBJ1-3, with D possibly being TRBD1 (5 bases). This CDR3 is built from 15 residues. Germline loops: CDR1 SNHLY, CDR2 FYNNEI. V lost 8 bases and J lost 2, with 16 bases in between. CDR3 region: CASLRDRTAGNTIYF. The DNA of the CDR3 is TGTGCCAGCCTACGCGACAGAACTGCTGGAAACACCATATATTTT.

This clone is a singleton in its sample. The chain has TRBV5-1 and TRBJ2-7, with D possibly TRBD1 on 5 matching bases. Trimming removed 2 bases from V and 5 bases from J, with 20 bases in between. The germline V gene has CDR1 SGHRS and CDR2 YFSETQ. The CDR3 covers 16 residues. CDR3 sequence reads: CASSLVQGAPSDEQYF. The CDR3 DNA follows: TGCGCCAGCAGCTTAGTGCAAGGGGCCCCCTCGGACGAGCAGTACTTC.

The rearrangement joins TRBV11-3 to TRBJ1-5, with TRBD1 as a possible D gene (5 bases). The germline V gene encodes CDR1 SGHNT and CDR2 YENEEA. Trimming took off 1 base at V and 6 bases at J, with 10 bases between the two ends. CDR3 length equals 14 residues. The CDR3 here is CASSLVRGCQPQHF. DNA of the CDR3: TGTGCCAGCAGCTTAGTTCGGGGGTGTCAGCCCCAGCATTTT.

CDR3 sequence: CASGLLGDSNQPQHF. The CDR3, as DNA: TGTGCTAGTGGTTTGTTGGGGGATAGCAATCAGCCCCAGCATTTT. The chain recombines TRBV12-5 with TRBJ1-5; perhaps TRBD1 as D (5 bases). V was clipped by 2 bases and J by 0 bases, with 8 bases between them. Germline CDR1 LGHNT, CDR2 FRNRAP. This CDR3 spans 15 amino acids.

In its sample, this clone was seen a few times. The CDR3 bases are TGTGCCACCAGCAGAGGGGGGATAGTTGAAAAACTGTTTTTT. Amino acid sequence: CATSRGGIVEKLFF. The chain uses TRBV15 and TRBJ1-4; TRBD1 is a possible D gene (5 bases). The CDR3 has 14 amino acids. The V gene's germline CDR1 is LNHNV and CDR2 YYDKDF (reference sequence). Trimming cost V 1 base and J 7 bases, with 10 bases left between them.

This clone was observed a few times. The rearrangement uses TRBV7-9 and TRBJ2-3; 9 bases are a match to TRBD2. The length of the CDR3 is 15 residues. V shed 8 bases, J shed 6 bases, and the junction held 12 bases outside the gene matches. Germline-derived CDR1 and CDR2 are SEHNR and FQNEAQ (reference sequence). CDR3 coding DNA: TGTGCCAGCGCGATAGCGGGGGCGCTTTGGGATACGCAGTATTTT. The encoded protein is CASAIAGALWDTQYF.

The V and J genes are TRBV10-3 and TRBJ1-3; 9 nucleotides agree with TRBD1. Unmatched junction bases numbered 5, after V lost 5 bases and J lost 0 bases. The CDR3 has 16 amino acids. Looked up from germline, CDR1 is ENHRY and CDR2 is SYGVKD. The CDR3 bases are TGTGCCATCAGTAACCCGGGACAGGGCTCTGGAAACACCATATATTTT. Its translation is CAISNPGQGSGNTIYF.

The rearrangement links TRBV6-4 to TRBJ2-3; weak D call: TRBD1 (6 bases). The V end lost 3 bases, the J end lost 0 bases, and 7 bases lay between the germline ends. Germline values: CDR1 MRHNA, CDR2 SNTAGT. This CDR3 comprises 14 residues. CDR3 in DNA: TGTGCCAGCAGTGAACAGGGCAGCACAGATACGCAGTATTTT. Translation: CASSEQGSTDTQYF.

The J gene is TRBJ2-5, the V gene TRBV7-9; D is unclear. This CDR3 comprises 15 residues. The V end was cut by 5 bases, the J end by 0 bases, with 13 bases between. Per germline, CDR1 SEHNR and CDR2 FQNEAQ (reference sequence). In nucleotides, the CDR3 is TGTGCCAGCAGCGGAGCTCGGACCTACCAAGAGACCCAGTACTTC. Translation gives CASSGARTYQETQYF.

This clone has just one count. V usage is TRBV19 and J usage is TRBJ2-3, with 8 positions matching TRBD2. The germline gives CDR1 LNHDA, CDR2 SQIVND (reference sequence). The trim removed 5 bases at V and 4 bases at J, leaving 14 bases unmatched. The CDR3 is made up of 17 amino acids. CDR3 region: CASSRRTSPQGPDTQYF. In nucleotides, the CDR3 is TGTGCCAGTAGTCGACGGACTAGCCCCCAAGGGCCAGATACGCAGTATTTT.

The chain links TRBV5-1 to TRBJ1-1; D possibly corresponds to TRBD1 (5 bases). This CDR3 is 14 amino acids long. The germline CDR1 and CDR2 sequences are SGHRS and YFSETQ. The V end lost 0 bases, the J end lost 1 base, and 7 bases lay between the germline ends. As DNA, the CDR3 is TGCGCCAGCAGCTTGGCAGGGACGAACACTGAAGCTTTCTTT. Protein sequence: CASSLAGTNTEAFF.

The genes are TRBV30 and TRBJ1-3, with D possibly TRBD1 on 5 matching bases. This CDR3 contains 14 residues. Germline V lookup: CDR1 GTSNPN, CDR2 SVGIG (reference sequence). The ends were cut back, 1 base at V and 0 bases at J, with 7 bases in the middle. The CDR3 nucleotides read TGTGCCTGGAGTGAGACAGCCTCTGGAAACACCATATATTTT. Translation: CAWSETASGNTIYF.

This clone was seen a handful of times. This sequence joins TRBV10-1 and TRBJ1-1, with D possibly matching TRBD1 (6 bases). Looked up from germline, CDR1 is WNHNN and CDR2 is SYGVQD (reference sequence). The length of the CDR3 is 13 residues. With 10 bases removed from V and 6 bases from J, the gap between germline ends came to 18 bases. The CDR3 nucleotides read TGCGCCACCAGGGGAACAGGCCCCGCTGAAGCTTTCTTT. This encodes CATRGTGPAEAFF.

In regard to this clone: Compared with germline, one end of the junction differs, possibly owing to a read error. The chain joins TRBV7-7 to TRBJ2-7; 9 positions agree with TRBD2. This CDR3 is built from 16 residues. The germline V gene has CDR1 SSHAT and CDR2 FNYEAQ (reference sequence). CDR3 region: CASSLPIAGESYEQYF. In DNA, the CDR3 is TGTGCTAGCAGCTTACCGATAGCGGGAGAAAGTTACGAGCAGTACTTC.

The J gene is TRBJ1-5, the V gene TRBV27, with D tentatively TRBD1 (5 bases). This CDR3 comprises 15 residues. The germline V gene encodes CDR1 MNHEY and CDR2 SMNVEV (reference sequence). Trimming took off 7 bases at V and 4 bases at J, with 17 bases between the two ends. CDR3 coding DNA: TGTGCCAGCACTCTCCGAAGGGGCGGGAATCAGCCCCAGCATTTT. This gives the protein CASTLRRGGNQPQHF.

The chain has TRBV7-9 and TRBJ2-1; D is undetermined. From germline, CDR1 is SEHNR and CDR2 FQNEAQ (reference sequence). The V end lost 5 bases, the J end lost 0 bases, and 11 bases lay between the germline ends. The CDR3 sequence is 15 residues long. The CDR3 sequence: CASSPGIDSYNEQFF. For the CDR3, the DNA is TGTGCCAGCAGCCCAGGTATTGACTCCTACAATGAGCAGTTCTTC.

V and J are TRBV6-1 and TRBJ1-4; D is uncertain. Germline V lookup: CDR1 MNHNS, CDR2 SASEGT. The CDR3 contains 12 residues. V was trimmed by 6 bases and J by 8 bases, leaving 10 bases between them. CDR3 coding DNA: TGTGCCAGCAGACCCAAGGACGAAAAACTGTTTTTT. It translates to CASRPKDEKLFF.

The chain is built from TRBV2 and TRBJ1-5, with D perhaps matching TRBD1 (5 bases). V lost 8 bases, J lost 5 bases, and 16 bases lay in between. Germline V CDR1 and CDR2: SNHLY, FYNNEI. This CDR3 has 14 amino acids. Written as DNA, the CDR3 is TGTGCCAGCTCAGAGGGGCAGGGTCATCAGCCCCAGCATTTT. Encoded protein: CASSEGQGHQPQHF.